A single sample is the source of the 32 T cell receptor beta chains below, sequenced in a study of shared clonotypes between healthy human individuals. CD45RO negativity and positive selection for CCR7 defined naive CD8 cells, a population that excluded terminally differentiated effector memory CD45RA+ cells. Sequenced by immunoSEQ multiplex PCR; TCRdb stores in-frame clones only, minus some. Of some 2,100,000 clones listed, more than 85% were seen once; the top ten hold more than 1.5%. Sequences were obtained from naive CD8+ T cells from PBMCs. These receptors were obtained from a young man in good health. Some clones in this sample may be carry-over from other donors' samples.

The V call is TRBV14, the J call TRBJ2-5, with D uncertain. V lost 0 bases and J 2 bases, leaving 10 bases between the germline ends. From germline, CDR1 is SGHDN and CDR2 FVKESK. The CDR3 sequence is 15 residues long. The CDR3 nucleotides are TGTGCCAGCAGCCAAGAGTGGATGATACAAGAGACCCAGTACTTC. Translation gives CASSQEWMIQETQYF.

This chain joins TRBV25-1 and TRBJ1-5; D unresolved. The CDR3 extends over 14 amino acids. V was clipped by 6 bases and J by 2 bases, with 11 bases between them. Looked up from germline, CDR1 is MGHDK and CDR2 is SYGVNS. This CDR3 is CASSDGWGNQPQHF. As DNA, the CDR3 is TGTGCCAGCAGCGACGGGTGGGGCAATCAGCCCCAGCATTTT.

V gene TRBV19 combines with J gene TRBJ1-2; D is perhaps TRBD1 (5 bases). CDR1 and CDR2 (germline): LNHDA, SQIVND (reference sequence). This CDR3 is built from 13 residues. The V end was cut by 3 bases, the J end by 8 bases, with 13 bases between. The CDR3 DNA is TGTGCCAGTAGTATGAAAGGGGCCGGGGGCTACACCTTC. It yields the protein CASSMKGAGGYTF.

This clone has just one count. V and J are TRBV10-3 and TRBJ2-7; D possibly corresponds to TRBD2 (6 bases). Germline CDR1 is ENHRY and CDR2 is SYGVKD. This CDR3 has 11 amino acids. V shed 6 bases and J shed 7 bases, with 10 bases lying between them. For the CDR3, the DNA is TGTGCCATCAGGGACTACCTTGAGCAGTACTTC. Protein sequence: CAIRDYLEQYF.

This sequence joins TRBV5-4 and TRBJ2-7; TRBD2 agrees at 7 bases. Losses at the gene ends were 2 bases for V and 3 bases for J; bases not matched to a gene: 5. The CDR3 has 14 residues. Looked up from germline, CDR1 is SGHNT and CDR2 is YYREEE (reference sequence). The CDR3 loop reads CASSFNGRRYEQYF. The CDR3 region has the DNA TGTGCCAGCAGCTTTAACGGGAGGCGCTACGAGCAGTACTTC.

The V and J genes are TRBV27 and TRBJ2-1; 8 bases line up with TRBD2. The germline V gene has CDR1 MNHEY and CDR2 SMNVEV (reference sequence). V lost 4 bases to trimming and J lost 2 bases; unmatched junction nucleotides: 7. CDR3 length equals 16 residues. CDR3 DNA: TGTGCCAGCAGTTCAAGGACTAGCAGCACCTACAATGAGCAGTTCTTC. Amino acid sequence: CASSSRTSSTYNEQFF.

The chain carries TRBV7-9 and TRBJ2-1; TRBD2 aligns across 11 bases. There are 16 residues in the CDR3. Germline V gene data show CDR1 as SEHNR and CDR2 as FQNEAQ (reference sequence). Trimming took 6 bases from V and 4 from J; bases not matched to a gene: 8. For the CDR3, the DNA is TGTGCCAGCAGGCAAACTAGCGGGAGAATATACAATGAGCAGTTCTTC. Protein sequence: CASRQTSGRIYNEQFF.

This rearrangement joins TRBV11-3 to TRBJ2-5; D is undetermined. The V end was cut by 4 bases, the J end by 5 bases, with 8 bases between. The CDR3 has 12 amino acids. From germline, CDR1 is SGHNT and CDR2 YENEEA. The CDR3: CASSCAGETQYF. CDR3 bases: TGTGCCAGCAGCTGCGCCGGGGAGACCCAGTACTTC.

As concerns this clone: The sample has other DNA sequences that encode this CDR3 too. This sequence joins TRBV7-9 and TRBJ2-7; 10 nucleotides agree with TRBD1. Losses at the gene ends were 3 bases for V and 5 bases for J; bases not matched to a gene: 1. In germline, CDR1 is SEHNR, CDR2 FQNEAQ (reference sequence). The CDR3 extends over 13 amino acids. The CDR3 spells CASSLTGGNEQYF. For the CDR3, the DNA is TGTGCCAGCAGCTTGACAGGGGGCAACGAGCAGTACTTC. The full variable domain, with the rest looked up from reference TRBV7-9 and TRBJ2-7, is DTGVSQNPRHKITKRGQNVTFRCDPISEHNRLYWYRQTLGQGPEFLTYFQNEAQLEKSRLLSDRFSAERPKGSFSTLEIQRTEQGDSAMYLCASSLTGGNEQYFGPGTRLTVT.

The sample holds one count of this clone. The gene calls are TRBV7-9 and TRBJ2-3; 8 nucleotides line up with TRBD2. This CDR3 spans 15 amino acids. Germline lookup yields CDR1 SEHNR and CDR2 FQNEAQ (reference sequence). Trimming cost V 6 bases and J 3 bases; bases outside gene matches: 8. This CDR3 reads CASRRTSGYTDTQYF. In nucleotides, the CDR3 is TGTGCCAGCAGGCGTACTAGCGGTTATACAGATACGCAGTATTTT. Full variable domain (remainder filled in from reference TRBV7-9 and TRBJ2-3): DTGVSQNPRHKITKRGQNVTFRCDPISEHNRLYWYRQTLGQGPEFLTYFQNEAQLEKSRLLSDRFSAERPKGSFSTLEIQRTEQGDSAMYLCASRRTSGYTDTQYFGPGTRLTVL.

V is TRBV11-1 and J is TRBJ2-1; weak D call: TRBD2 (6 bases). This CDR3 has 16 amino acids. In germline, CDR1 is SGHAT, CDR2 FQDESV (reference sequence). Trimming cost V 5 bases and J 7 bases, with 21 bases left between them. The CDR3 loop is CASSLLEGLPRNEQFF. CDR3 sequence (DNA): TGTGCCAGCAGCCTACTGGAGGGACTCCCTCGGAATGAGCAGTTCTTC.

The chain links TRBV11-2 to TRBJ2-7; 10 positions match TRBD2. Germline CDR1 reads SGHAT; CDR2 reads FQNNGV. V dropped 0 bases and J dropped 9; count of bases not matched to a gene: 11. This CDR3 contains 16 residues. DNA of the CDR3: TGTGCCAGCAGCTTAGATCGAAGCGGGAGGGCCGTCGTGCAGTACTTC. The encoded protein is CASSLDRSGRAVVQYF. Looking up the rest from reference TRBV11-2 and TRBJ2-7 gives the full variable domain: EAGVAQSPRYKIIEKRQSVAFWCNPISGHATLYWYQQILGQGPKLLIQFQNNGVVDDSQLPKDRFSAERLKGVDSTLKIQPAKLEDSAVYLCASSLDRSGRAVVQYFGPGTRLTVT.

J is TRBJ2-7 and V is TRBV6-1, with a weak D call TRBD1 (5 bases). Germline-derived CDR1 and CDR2 are MNHNS and SASEGT. CDR3 length equals 15 residues. Trimming stripped 1 base from V and 3 bases from J, with 13 bases between. The CDR3 nucleotides are TGTGCCAGCAGTGAAGACAGGACCTTTAACTACGAGCAGTACTTC. This translates into CASSEDRTFNYEQYF.

The chain has TRBV9 and TRBJ2-3, with D possibly matching TRBD2 (6 bases). The CDR3 spans 15 residues. The V gene's germline CDR1 is SGDLS and CDR2 YYNGEE. Between the trimmed V and J ends, which lost 4 bases and 0 bases, there was a span of 12 bases. Here the CDR3 DNA reads TGTGCCAGCAGCCCAGCCGGGGGTAGCACAGATACGCAGTATTTT. It yields the protein CASSPAGGSTDTQYF.

V gene TRBV5-1 combines with J gene TRBJ1-3; a weak D match, TRBD1 (6 bases). The CDR3 extends over 15 amino acids. V was trimmed by 6 bases and J by 0 bases, leaving 13 bases between them. Germline CDR1 and CDR2: SGHRS and YFSETQ. The CDR3 nucleotides are TGCGCCAGCACCCCGGACAGAGCCTCTGGAAACACCATATATTTT. Translation gives CASTPDRASGNTIYF.

The CDR3 protein is CASSFVAANTGELFF. CDR3 bases: TGTGCCAGCAGTTTTGTTGCAGCCAACACCGGGGAGCTGTTTTTT. The chain is built from TRBV28 and TRBJ2-2; D remains ambiguous. The germline V and J ends were trimmed by 3 bases and 2 bases, with 10 bases remaining between them. The CDR3 has 15 residues. Germline V CDR1 and CDR2: MDHEN, SYDVKM. Variable domain in full (rest from reference TRBV28 and TRBJ2-2): DVKVTQSSRYLVKRTGEKVFLECVQDMDHENMFWYRQDPGLGLRLIYFSYDVKMKEKGDIPEGYSVSREKKERFSLILESASTNQTSMYLCASSFVAANTGELFFGEGSRLTVL.

The rearrangement links TRBV27 to TRBJ2-7, with 7 bases identical to TRBD2. This CDR3 region has 14 residues. CDR1 is MNHEY, CDR2 SMNVEV, per germline (reference sequence). V shed 6 bases and J 0 bases; nucleotides not matched to a gene: 5. The DNA of the CDR3 is TGTGCCAGCAGACTTAGCGGGCCCTCCTACGAGCAGTACTTC. This sequence encodes CASRLSGPSYEQYF.

The chain couples TRBV10-3 to TRBJ1-2; D not resolved. Deletions cut 0 bases from V and 4 bases from J, with 9 bases between. The germline gives CDR1 ENHRY, CDR2 SYGVKD. This CDR3 is 14 amino acids long. The CDR3: CAISESSSSYGYTF. The CDR3 nucleotides read TGTGCCATCAGTGAGTCGTCAAGTTCCTATGGCTACACCTTC.

The chain is built from TRBV10-1 and TRBJ2-7; no firm D call. The CDR3 is 15 residues long. CDR1 is WNHNN, CDR2 SYGVQD, per germline (reference sequence). V was pared by 2 bases and J by 4 bases, with 15 bases between. In DNA form, the CDR3 reads TGCGCCAGCAGTGAGCCGCCTTTCGTGGGGTACGAGCAGTACTTC. Amino acid sequence: CASSEPPFVGYEQYF.

The rearrangement links TRBV7-2 to TRBJ2-7; TRBD1 matches at 9 bases. J gave up 1 base and V 2 bases, and 3 bases lay outside the gene matches. The CDR3 sequence is 15 residues long. Germline V gene sequence: CDR1 SGHTA, CDR2 FQGNSA. The CDR3 protein is CASSLTGGKSYEQYF. DNA for the CDR3: TGTGCCAGCAGCTTAACAGGGGGCAAATCCTACGAGCAGTACTTC.

The chain employs TRBV5-1 and TRBJ1-1, with 7 bases that match TRBD1. CDR1 SGHRS and CDR2 YFSETQ come from the germline V gene. This CDR3 has 15 residues. V dropped 0 bases and J dropped 5; count of bases not matched to a gene: 7. The CDR3 sequence is CASSLGEGAGTEAFF. Here the CDR3 DNA reads TGCGCCAGCAGCTTGGGAGAGGGGGCAGGAACTGAAGCTTTCTTT.

The genes are TRBV25-1 and TRBJ1-2, with D unclear. CDR1 is MGHDK and CDR2 is SYGVNS in the germline V gene. CDR3 length: 11 residues. Trimming removed 6 bases from V and 8 bases from J, with 10 bases in between. For the CDR3, the DNA is TGTGCCAGCAGAGAGGGTGGCGGCTACACCTTC. Its translation: CASREGGGYTF.

The chain recombines TRBV5-6 with TRBJ1-5, with a possible D match to TRBD1 (5 bases). The CDR3 has 14 amino acids. Germline V gives CDR1 SGHDT, CDR2 YYEEEE. V shed 0 bases and J shed 8 bases, with 12 bases lying between them. CDR3 region: CASSLGARAEPQHF. The CDR3 DNA sequence: TGTGCCAGCAGCTTGGGGGCCAGGGCCGAGCCCCAGCATTTT.

As for this clone: The sample contains more than one DNA sequence encoding this CDR3. The J gene is TRBJ2-3, the V gene TRBV7-9; no reliable D call. Trimming stripped 0 bases from V and 0 bases from J, with 4 bases between. This CDR3 contains 14 residues. The germline V gene encodes CDR1 SEHNR and CDR2 FQNEAQ (reference sequence). CDR3 in amino acids: CASSLAPSTDTQYF. The CDR3 DNA follows: TGTGCCAGCAGCTTAGCTCCTAGCACAGATACGCAGTATTTT.

The chain has TRBV7-9 and TRBJ1-5, with TRBD1 matching 8 bases. The CDR3 spans 14 residues. From germline, CDR1 is SEHNR and CDR2 FQNEAQ (reference sequence). V lost 4 bases to trimming and J lost 5 bases; unmatched junction nucleotides: 4. CDR3 sequence (DNA): TGTGCCAGCAGCTCAGGGGGCAGGCATCAGCCCCAGCATTTT. Protein product: CASSSGGRHQPQHF.

This clone appeared once. V gene TRBV5-6 combines with J gene TRBJ2-7; possibly TRBD1 for D (6 bases). Per germline, CDR1 SGHDT and CDR2 YYEEEE. The V end was cut by 7 bases, the J end by 6 bases, with 14 bases between. This CDR3 has 12 residues. CDR3: CASLHRAGEQYF. In DNA form, the CDR3 reads TGTGCCAGCCTACACAGGGCGGGCGAGCAGTACTTC.

The chain has TRBV5-1 and TRBJ2-7; 10 positions agree with TRBD1. The germline V gene has CDR1 SGHRS and CDR2 YFSETQ. After removal of 0 bases from V and 3 bases from J, the junction contained 6 bases not matched to a gene. The CDR3 has 16 residues. CDR3: CASSLGRQGAHYEQYF. In DNA form, the CDR3 reads TGCGCCAGCAGCTTGGGACGACAGGGGGCCCACTACGAGCAGTACTTC. Combining the CDR3 with reference TRBV5-1 and TRBJ2-7 gives the whole variable domain KAGVTQTPRYLIKTRGQQVTLSCSPISGHRSVSWYQQTPGQGLQFLFEYFSETQRNKGNFPGRFSGRQFSNSRSEMNVSTLELGDSALYLCASSLGRQGAHYEQYFGPGTRLTVT.

In regard to this clone: In the same sample, other DNA sequences code for this CDR3. The chain employs TRBV29-1 and TRBJ2-1; D remains ambiguous. The CDR3 runs 12 residues. V was shortened by 4 bases and J by 2 bases, with 6 bases between the two germline ends. Germline V gene sequence: CDR1 SQVTM, CDR2 ANQGSEA. In nucleotides, the CDR3 is TGCAGCGTTGTTGGCCCCTACAATGAGCAGTTCTTC. Residues: CSVVGPYNEQFF.

This chain joins TRBV4-1 and TRBJ2-7, with D tentatively TRBD2 (6 bases). The germline V gene has CDR1 MGHRA and CDR2 YSYEKL. Trimming shortened V by 6 bases and J by 1 base, and 13 bases separated the two germline ends. This CDR3 has 14 residues. CDR3 bases: TGCGCCAGCAGTTATTCGGGAGATTCCTACGAGCAGTACTTC. Its translation is CASSYSGDSYEQYF.

The chain uses TRBV15 and TRBJ2-5, with 8 positions matching TRBD1. This CDR3 contains 14 residues. V lost 5 bases and J lost 4; bases outside the gene matches: 6. Germline lookup yields CDR1 LNHNV and CDR2 YYDKDF (reference sequence). The CDR3 loop reads CATSGHDRGETQYF. The CDR3 nucleotides read TGTGCCACCAGCGGCCACGACAGGGGAGAGACCCAGTACTTC. The whole variable domain, remainder taken from reference TRBV15 and TRBJ2-5, is DAMVIQNPRYQVTQFGKPVTLSCSQTLNHNVMYWYQQKSSQAPKLLFHYYDKDFNNEADTPDNFQSRRPNTSFCFLDIRSPGLGDTAMYLCATSGHDRGETQYFGPGTRLLVL.

Concerning this clone: Different DNA sequences within this sample yield the same CDR3. CDR3 sequence: CSVRRNTGELFF. The DNA of the CDR3 is TGCAGCGTCCGACGAAACACCGGGGAGCTGTTTTTT. This chain connects TRBV29-1 to TRBJ2-2; D call uncertain. The CDR3 contains 12 residues. The germline V gene has CDR1 SQVTM and CDR2 ANQGSEA. Trimming left V 6 bases short and J 2 bases short, with 7 bases between.

The chain joins TRBV19 to TRBJ1-1; unclear D gene. CDR3 length: 13 residues. Germline loops: CDR1 LNHDA, CDR2 SQIVND (reference sequence). The ends were cut back, 1 base at V and 8 bases at J, with 11 bases in the middle. The CDR3 region has the DNA TGTGCCAGTAGTATAGTTGGGAGACTCGAAGCTTTCTTT. Encoded protein: CASSIVGRLEAFF.